This TCR beta chain came from a study of T-cell memory formation after mild COVID-19. From the 5' RACE reads, TCRdb called clonotypes with MiXCR, one entry per CDR3 protein. The sample lists 400,000 to 550,000 distinct CDR3 sequences, roughly 25% occurring once. CDR3 length: 13 amino acids. V was cut by 0 bases and J by 4 bases, with 3 bases left in between. Germline lookup yields CDR1 LNHNV and CDR2 YYDKDF (reference sequence). This TCR was recovered from an adult woman who had mild COVID-19 (a few samples of this study predate the infection). Cell type and time point are not known. The sequenced material came from PBMCs or a T cell subset sorted from them (not recorded which). This sequence joins TRBV15 and TRBJ2-2; no firm D call. Written as DNA, the CDR3 is TGTGCCACCAGCAGAGATGGCACCGGGGAGCTGTTTTTT. This sequence encodes CATSRDGTGELFF. The whole variable domain, filled in from reference TRBV15 and TRBJ2-2, reads DAMVIQNPRYQVTQFGKPVTLSCSQTLNHNVMYWYQQKSSQAPKLLFHYYDKDFNNEADTPDNFQSRRPNTSFCFLDIRSPGLGDTAMYLCATSRDGTGELFFGEGSRLTVL.